This TCR beta chain was captured by sequencing in a study of shared clonotypes between healthy human individuals. The trim removed 2 bases at V and 11 bases at J, leaving 5 bases unmatched. Germline V lookup: CDR1 SQVTM, CDR2 ANQGSEA. CDR3 size: 13 residues. Measured with immunoSEQ multiplex PCR; TCRdb has only the in-frame clones, and not every one. The sample includes about 520,000 clones, around 73% of them seen just once. This clonotype was obtained from a woman aged 40 to 50 in good health. Some clones in this sample may be carry-over from other donors' samples. The sequenced material came from PBMCs. The chain couples TRBV29-1 to TRBJ2-1; 11 bases fit TRBD2. The CDR3, as DNA: TGCAGCGTTGAATTAGCGGGAGGGGGCAAGCAGTTCTTC. Translation gives CSVELAGGGKQFF.